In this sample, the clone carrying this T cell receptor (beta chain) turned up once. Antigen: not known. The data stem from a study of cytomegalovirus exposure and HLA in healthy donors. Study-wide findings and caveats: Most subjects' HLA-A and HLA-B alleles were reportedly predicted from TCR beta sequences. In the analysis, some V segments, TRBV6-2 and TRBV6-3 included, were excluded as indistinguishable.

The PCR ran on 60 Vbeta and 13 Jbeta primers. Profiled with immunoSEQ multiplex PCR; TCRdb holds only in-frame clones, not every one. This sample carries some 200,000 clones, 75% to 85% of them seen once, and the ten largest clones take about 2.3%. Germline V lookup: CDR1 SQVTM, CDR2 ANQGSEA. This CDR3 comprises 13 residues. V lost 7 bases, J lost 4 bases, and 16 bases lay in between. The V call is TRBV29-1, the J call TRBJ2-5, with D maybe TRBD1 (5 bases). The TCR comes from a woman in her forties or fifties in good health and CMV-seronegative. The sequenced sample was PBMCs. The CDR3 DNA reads TGCAGCGCCCCAGGGTCGAGCTTAGAGACCCAGTACTTC. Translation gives CSAPGSSLETQYF.